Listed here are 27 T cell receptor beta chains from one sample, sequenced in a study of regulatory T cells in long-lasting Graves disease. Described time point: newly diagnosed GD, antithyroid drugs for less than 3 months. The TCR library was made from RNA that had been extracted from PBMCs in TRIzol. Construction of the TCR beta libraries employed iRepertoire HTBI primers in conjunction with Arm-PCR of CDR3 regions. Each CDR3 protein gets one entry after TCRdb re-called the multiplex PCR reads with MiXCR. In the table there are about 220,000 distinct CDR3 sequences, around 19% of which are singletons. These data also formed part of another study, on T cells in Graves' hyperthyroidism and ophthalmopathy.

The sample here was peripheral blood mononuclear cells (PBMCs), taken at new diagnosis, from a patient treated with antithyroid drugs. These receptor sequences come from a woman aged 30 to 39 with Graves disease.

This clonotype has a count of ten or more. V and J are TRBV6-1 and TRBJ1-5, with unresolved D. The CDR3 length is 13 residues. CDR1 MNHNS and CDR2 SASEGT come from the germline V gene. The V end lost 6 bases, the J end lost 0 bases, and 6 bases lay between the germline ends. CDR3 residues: CASSDNSNQPQHF. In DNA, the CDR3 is TGTGCCAGCAGCGATAATAGCAATCAGCCCCAGCATTTT.

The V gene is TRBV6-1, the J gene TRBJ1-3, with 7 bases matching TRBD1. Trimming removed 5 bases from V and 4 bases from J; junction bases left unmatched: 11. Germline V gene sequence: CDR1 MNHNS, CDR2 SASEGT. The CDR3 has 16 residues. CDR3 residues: CASSRSGGVAGNTIYF. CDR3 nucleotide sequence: TGTGCCAGCAGTCGTTCAGGGGGTGTCGCAGGAAACACCATATATTTT.

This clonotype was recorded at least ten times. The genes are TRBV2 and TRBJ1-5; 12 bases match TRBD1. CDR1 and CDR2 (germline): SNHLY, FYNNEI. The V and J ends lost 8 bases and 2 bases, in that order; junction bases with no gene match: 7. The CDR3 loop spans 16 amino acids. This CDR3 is CASGGQGAFGNQPQHF. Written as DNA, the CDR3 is TGTGCCAGCGGGGGACAGGGGGCCTTCGGCAATCAGCCCCAGCATTTT.

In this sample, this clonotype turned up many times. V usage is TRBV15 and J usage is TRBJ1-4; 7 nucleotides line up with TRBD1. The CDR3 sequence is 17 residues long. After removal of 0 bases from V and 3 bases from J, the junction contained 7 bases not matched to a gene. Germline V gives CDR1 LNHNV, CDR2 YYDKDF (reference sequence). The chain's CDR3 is CATSRDYRGSANEKLFF. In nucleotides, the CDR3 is TGTGCCACCAGCAGAGATTACAGGGGAAGCGCTAATGAAAAACTGTTTTTT.

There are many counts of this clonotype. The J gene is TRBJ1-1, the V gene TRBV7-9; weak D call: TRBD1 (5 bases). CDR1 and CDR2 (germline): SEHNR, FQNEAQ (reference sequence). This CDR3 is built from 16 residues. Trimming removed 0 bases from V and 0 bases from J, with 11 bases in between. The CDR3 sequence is CASSLAPGGMNTEAFF. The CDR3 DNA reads TGTGCCAGCAGCTTAGCCCCCGGGGGTATGAACACTGAAGCTTTCTTT.

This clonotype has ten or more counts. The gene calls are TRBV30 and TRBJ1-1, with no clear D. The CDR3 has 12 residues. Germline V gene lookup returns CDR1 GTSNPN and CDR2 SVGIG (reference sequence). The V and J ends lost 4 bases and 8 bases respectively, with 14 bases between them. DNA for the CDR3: TGTGCCTGGAACCGGGCCCCGAGGGAAGCTTTCTTT. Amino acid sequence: CAWNRAPREAFF. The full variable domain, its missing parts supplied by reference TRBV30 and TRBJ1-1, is SQTIHQWPATLVQPVGSPLSLECTVEGTSNPNLYWYRQAAGRGLQLLFYSVGIGQISSEVPQNLSASRPQDRQFILSSKKLLLSDSGFYLCAWNRAPREAFFGQGTRLTVV.

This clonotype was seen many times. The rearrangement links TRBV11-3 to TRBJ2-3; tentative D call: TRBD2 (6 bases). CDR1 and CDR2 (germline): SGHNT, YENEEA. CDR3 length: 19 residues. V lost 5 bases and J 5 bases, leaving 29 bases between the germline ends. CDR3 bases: TGTGCCAGCAGCCGACGAGGGAGTCCGGGCGGGATATCAGAAGATACGCAGTATTTT. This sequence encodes CASSRRGSPGGISEDTQYF.

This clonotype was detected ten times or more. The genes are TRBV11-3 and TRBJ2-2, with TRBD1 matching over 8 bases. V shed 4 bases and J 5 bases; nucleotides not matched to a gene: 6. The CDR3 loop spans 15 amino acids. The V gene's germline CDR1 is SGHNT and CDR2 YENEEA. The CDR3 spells CASSSGGAGTGELFF. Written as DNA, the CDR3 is TGTGCCAGCAGCTCAGGGGGCGCGGGTACCGGGGAGCTGTTTTTT.

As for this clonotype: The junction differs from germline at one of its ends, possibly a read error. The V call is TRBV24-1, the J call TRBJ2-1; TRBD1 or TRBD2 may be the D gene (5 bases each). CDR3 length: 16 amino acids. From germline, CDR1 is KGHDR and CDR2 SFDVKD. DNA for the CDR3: TGTGCCACCAGTGATCCAACGAGGGGTGGGTACAATGATCAGTGCTTC. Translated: CATSDPTRGGYNDQCF.

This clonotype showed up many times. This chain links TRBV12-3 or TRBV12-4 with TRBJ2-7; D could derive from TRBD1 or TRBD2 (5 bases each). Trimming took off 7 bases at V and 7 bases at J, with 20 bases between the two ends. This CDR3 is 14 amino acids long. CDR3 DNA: TGTGCCAGCACTCCAAGGGACGGTTCTCGGGAGCAGTACTTC. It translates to CASTPRDGSREQYF.

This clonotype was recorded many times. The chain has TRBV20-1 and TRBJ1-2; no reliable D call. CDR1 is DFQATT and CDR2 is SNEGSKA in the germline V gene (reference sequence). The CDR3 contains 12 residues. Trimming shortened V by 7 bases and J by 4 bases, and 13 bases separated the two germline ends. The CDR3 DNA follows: TGCAGTGTCAGCTGGAGTCGCTATGGCTACACCTTC. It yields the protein CSVSWSRYGYTF.

CDR3 sequence reads: CASRSNRDGYEQYF. The CDR3 DNA is TGTGCCAGCAGATCAAACCGGGACGGCTACGAGCAGTACTTC. The V call is TRBV12-3 or TRBV12-4, the J call TRBJ2-7; D assignment may be TRBD1 or TRBD2 (5 bases each). CDR3 length: 14 amino acids. V lost 6 bases and J 3 bases, leaving 15 bases between the germline ends.

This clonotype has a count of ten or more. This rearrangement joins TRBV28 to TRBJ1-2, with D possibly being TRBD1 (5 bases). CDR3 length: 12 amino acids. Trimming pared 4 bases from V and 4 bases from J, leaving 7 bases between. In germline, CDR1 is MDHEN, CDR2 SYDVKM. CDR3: CASSSRAYGYTF. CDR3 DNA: TGTGCCAGCAGTTCCAGGGCCTATGGCTACACCTTC.

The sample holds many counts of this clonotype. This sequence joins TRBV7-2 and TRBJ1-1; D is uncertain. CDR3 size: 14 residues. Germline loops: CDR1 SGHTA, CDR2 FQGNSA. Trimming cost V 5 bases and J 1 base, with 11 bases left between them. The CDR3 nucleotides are TGTGCCAGCAGCACCTGGACTCAGAACACTGAAGCTTTCTTT. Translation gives CASSTWTQNTEAFF.

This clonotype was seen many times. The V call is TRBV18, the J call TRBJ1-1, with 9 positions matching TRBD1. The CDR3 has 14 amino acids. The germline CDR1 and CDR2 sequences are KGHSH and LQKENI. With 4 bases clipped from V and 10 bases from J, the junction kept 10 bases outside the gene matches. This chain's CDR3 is CASSRGGTGTTAFF. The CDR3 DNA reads TGTGCCAGCTCACGGGGTGGGACAGGGACGACAGCTTTCTTT.

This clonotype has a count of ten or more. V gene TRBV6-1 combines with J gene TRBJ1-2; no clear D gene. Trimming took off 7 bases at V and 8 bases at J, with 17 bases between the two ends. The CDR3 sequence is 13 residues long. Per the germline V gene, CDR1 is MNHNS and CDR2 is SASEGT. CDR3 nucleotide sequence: TGTGCCAGCACCCTAAGGGAGGGTAACGGCTACACCTTC. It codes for CASTLREGNGYTF.

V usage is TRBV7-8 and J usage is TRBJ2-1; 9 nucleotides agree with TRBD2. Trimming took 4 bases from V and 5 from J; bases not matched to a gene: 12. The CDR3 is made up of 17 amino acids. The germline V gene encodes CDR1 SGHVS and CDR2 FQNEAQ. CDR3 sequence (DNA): TGTGCCAGCAGCTCCGGGCCGGGACTAGCTCTTCACAATGAGCAGTTCTTC. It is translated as CASSSGPGLALHNEQFF.

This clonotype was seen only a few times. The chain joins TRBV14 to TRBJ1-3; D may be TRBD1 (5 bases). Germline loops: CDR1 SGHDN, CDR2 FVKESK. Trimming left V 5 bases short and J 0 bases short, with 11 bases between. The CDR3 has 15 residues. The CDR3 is CASSRGRNSGNTIYF. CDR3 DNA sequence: TGTGCCAGCAGCAGGGGACGGAACTCTGGAAACACCATATATTTT.

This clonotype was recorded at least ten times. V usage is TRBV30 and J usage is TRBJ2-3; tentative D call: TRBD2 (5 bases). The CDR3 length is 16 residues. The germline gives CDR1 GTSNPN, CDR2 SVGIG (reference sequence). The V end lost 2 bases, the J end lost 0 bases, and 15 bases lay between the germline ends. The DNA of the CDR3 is TGTGCCTGGAGTCGGGATCGGCTTTCTAGCACAGATACGCAGTATTTT. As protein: CAWSRDRLSSTDTQYF. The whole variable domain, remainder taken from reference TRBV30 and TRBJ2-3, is SQTIHQWPATLVQPVGSPLSLECTVEGTSNPNLYWYRQAAGRGLQLLFYSVGIGQISSEVPQNLSASRPQDRQFILSSKKLLLSDSGFYLCAWSRDRLSSTDTQYFGPGTRLTVL.

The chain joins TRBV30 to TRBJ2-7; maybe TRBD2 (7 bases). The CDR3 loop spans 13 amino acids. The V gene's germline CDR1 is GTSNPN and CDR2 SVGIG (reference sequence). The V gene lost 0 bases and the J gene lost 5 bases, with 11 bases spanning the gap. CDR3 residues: CAWSVGGGDEQYF. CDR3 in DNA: TGTGCCTGGAGTGTTGGCGGGGGCGACGAGCAGTACTTC.

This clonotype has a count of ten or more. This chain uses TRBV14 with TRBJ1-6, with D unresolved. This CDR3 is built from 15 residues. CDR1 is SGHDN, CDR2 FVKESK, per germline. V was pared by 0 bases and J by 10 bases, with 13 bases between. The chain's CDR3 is CASSQDPPGRSPLHF. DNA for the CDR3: TGTGCCAGCAGCCAAGATCCACCCGGGAGGTCACCCCTCCACTTT.

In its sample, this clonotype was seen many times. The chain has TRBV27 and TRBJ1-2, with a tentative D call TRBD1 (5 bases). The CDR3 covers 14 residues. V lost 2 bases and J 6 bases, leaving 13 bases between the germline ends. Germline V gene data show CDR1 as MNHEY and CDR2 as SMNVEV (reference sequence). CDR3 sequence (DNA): TGTGCCAGCAGTTTAATGTGGGGGGACCATGGCTACACCTTC. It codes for CASSLMWGDHGYTF.

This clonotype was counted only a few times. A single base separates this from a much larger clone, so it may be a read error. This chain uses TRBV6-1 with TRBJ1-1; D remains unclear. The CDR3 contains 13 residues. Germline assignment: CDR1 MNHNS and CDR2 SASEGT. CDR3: CASSDLENTEASF. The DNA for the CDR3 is TGTGCCAGCAGTGACTTAGAGAACACTGAAGCTTCCTTT.

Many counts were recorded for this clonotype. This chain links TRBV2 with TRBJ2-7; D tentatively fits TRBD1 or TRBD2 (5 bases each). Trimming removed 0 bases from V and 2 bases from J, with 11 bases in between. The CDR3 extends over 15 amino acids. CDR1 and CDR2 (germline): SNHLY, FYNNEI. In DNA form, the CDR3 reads TGTGCCAGCAGTGAAGCGTATGGGACCGCCTACGAGCAGTACTTC. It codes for CASSEAYGTAYEQYF.

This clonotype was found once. CDR3: CASSEYRGGEKLFF. The DNA for the CDR3 is TGTGCCAGCAGTGAATACAGGGGGGGTGAAAAACTGTTTTTT. V is TRBV28 and J is TRBJ1-4; 8 nucleotides match TRBD1. V dropped 5 bases and J dropped 7; count of bases not matched to a gene: 6. The CDR3 runs to 14 residues. Germline CDR1 MDHEN, CDR2 SYDVKM.

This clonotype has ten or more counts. The DNA of the CDR3 is TGTGCCAGCAGTGATGACAGTTTTAGCACAGATACGCAGTATTTT. Amino acid sequence: CASSDDSFSTDTQYF. The genes are TRBV2 and TRBJ2-3; TRBD1 is a possible D gene (5 bases). The CDR3 has 15 amino acids. V dropped 3 bases and J dropped 0 bases, with 10 bases sitting between them. Germline loops: CDR1 SNHLY, CDR2 FYNNEI.

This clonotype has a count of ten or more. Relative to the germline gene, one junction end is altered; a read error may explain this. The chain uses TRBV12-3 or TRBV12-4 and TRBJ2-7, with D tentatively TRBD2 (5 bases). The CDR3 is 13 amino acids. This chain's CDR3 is CASSLASSYEQYF. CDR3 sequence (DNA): TGTGCCAGCAGCTTAGCGTCATCCTACGAGCAGTACTTC.